Following are 27 T cell receptor beta chains from one sample sequenced in a study of neurological immune-mediated disorders. TCRdb re-called the 5' RACE reads through MiXCR, storing one row per CDR3 protein. The data hold 80,000 to 95,000 distinct CDR3 sequences, with under 4.5% observed a single time. Material for sequencing was PBMCs. These receptors came from a woman between 50 and 59 years old with multiple sclerosis.

The rearrangement joins TRBV20-1 to TRBJ2-3, with 8 bases aligning to TRBD2. CDR1 and CDR2 (germline): DFQATT, SNEGSKA (reference sequence). J gave up 1 base and V 6 bases, and 12 bases lay outside the gene matches. The length of the CDR3 is 16 residues. CDR3 DNA sequence: TGCAGTGCAATCCACCCAACTAGCGGAGGCACAGATACGCAGTATTTT. Translating gives CSAIHPTSGGTDTQYF.

This clonotype showed up many times. J is TRBJ2-1 and V is TRBV20-1, with 10 bases matching TRBD2. V dropped 5 bases and J dropped 3; count of bases not matched to a gene: 7. Germline V gene data show CDR1 as DFQATT and CDR2 as SNEGSKA (reference sequence). This CDR3 contains 15 residues. The CDR3 spells CSASDSGGSYNEQFF. CDR3 DNA sequence: TGCAGTGCTTCGGATAGCGGGGGGAGCTACAATGAGCAGTTCTTC.

At least ten counts were recorded for this clonotype. For the CDR3, the DNA is TGCAGTGCTAGAGTTGGGGGCAACAATCAGCCCCAGCATTTT. It is translated as CSARVGGNNQPQHF. The rearrangement uses TRBV20-1 and TRBJ1-5; tentative D call: TRBD1 (6 bases). The CDR3 is made up of 14 amino acids. Looked up from germline, CDR1 is DFQATT and CDR2 is SNEGSKA (reference sequence). With 1 base removed from V and 3 bases from J, the gap between germline ends came to 10 bases.

This clonotype was picked up many times. The chain employs TRBV20-1 and TRBJ2-5; 10 nucleotides match TRBD2. V was pared by 4 bases and J by 4 bases, with 12 bases of the junction left unmatched. Germline lookup yields CDR1 DFQATT and CDR2 SNEGSKA (reference sequence). The CDR3 is 16 amino acids. In nucleotides, the CDR3 is TGCAGTGCTAACCCCCGGGAGCGGGGGGGCCGAGAGACCCAGTACTTC. The encoded protein is CSANPRERGGRETQYF.

At least ten counts were recorded for this clonotype. The chain combines TRBV5-6 with TRBJ1-1; D is unclear. Trimming cost V 0 bases and J 0 bases, with 6 bases left between them. Germline CDR1 is SGHDT and CDR2 is YYEEEE. The CDR3 has 14 residues. Here the CDR3 DNA reads TGTGCCAGCAGCTTGGCGGCCATGAACACTGAAGCTTTCTTT. Residues: CASSLAAMNTEAFF.

This clonotype has more than one count but fewer than ten. The chain has TRBV5-6 and TRBJ2-1; TRBD1 is a possible D gene (6 bases). The V and J ends lost 0 bases and 2 bases respectively, with 9 bases between them. This CDR3 comprises 15 residues. Looked up from germline, CDR1 is SGHDT and CDR2 is YYEEEE. The CDR3 DNA reads TGTGCCAGCAGCTTGGTTTCAGGGGCCTACAATGAGCAGTTCTTC. Protein sequence: CASSLVSGAYNEQFF.

This clonotype has ten or more counts. This chain uses TRBV5-5 with TRBJ2-3; 13 positions match TRBD2. Germline V gene data show CDR1 as SGHKS and CDR2 as YYEKEE (reference sequence). This CDR3 is built from 16 residues. J lost 0 bases, V lost 3 bases, and 1 base had no gene match. CDR3 nucleotides: TGTGCCAGCAGCTGGGGACTAGCGGGGAGCACAGATACGCAGTATTTT. Translated: CASSWGLAGSTDTQYF.

This clonotype was detected ten times or more. The chain has TRBV12-3 or TRBV12-4 and TRBJ2-3; 10 nucleotides match TRBD1. Losses at the gene ends were 6 bases for V and 5 bases for J; bases not matched to a gene: 11. The length of the CDR3 is 16 residues. The DNA of the CDR3 is TGTGCCAGCAGCCGGGACAGGGGATCAGGGGTAGATACGCAGTATTTT. It yields the protein CASSRDRGSGVDTQYF.

The sample holds many counts of this clonotype. This sequence joins TRBV12-3 or TRBV12-4 and TRBJ1-5; D is undetermined. Trimming removed 6 bases at V and 11 bases at J, with 23 bases between. The CDR3 has 15 amino acids. CDR3 loop: CASSGDTLGLRTQHF. CDR3 coding DNA: TGTGCCAGCAGCGGAGACACGTTAGGCCTTCGGACCCAGCATTTT.

This clonotype has ten or more counts. The V and J genes are TRBV29-1 and TRBJ2-1; 8 positions match TRBD2. The germline V gene has CDR1 SQVTM and CDR2 ANQGSEA. J gave up 13 bases and V 4 bases, and 12 bases lay outside the gene matches. CDR3 length equals 13 residues. The CDR3 DNA reads as TGCAGCGTTGGGCCCGGACTAGCACGCTTTCAGTTCTTC. Protein: CSVGPGLARFQFF.

In this sample, this clonotype turned up many times. This rearrangement joins TRBV3-1 to TRBJ1-1; 7 bases agree with TRBD1. The J segment lost 2 bases and the V segment lost 4 bases, leaving 4 bases of the junction unmatched. Per germline, CDR1 LGHDT and CDR2 YNNKEL (reference sequence). This CDR3 has 14 residues. The CDR3 DNA follows: TGTGCCAGCAGCCTCGGACAGGTCAACACTGAAGCTTTCTTT. Translated: CASSLGQVNTEAFF.

This clonotype showed up many times. The CDR3 DNA reads TGTGCCACCAGCAGTGACAGGGGAAATTCACCCCTCCACTTT. Its translation is CATSSDRGNSPLHF. The V call is TRBV15, the J call TRBJ1-6; TRBD1 aligns across 8 bases. Germline lookup yields CDR1 LNHNV and CDR2 YYDKDF (reference sequence). Unmatched junction bases numbered 2, after V lost 3 bases and J lost 7 bases. The CDR3 is 14 residues long.

Many counts were recorded for this clonotype. V gene TRBV4-1 combines with J gene TRBJ2-5; no clear D gene. V was cut by 4 bases and J by 5 bases, with 8 bases left in between. The CDR3 covers 12 residues. Germline CDR1 is MGHRA and CDR2 is YSYEKL. Here the CDR3 reads CASSPAGETQYF. The DNA for the CDR3 is TGCGCCAGCAGCCCCGCCGGGGAGACCCAGTACTTC.

In this sample, this clonotype turned up many times. V usage is TRBV5-1 and J usage is TRBJ2-5; 13 nucleotides align to TRBD2. V was clipped by 4 bases and J by 5 bases; unmatched bases: 5. The CDR3 runs to 15 residues. Germline V lookup: CDR1 SGHRS, CDR2 YFSETQ. The CDR3 sequence is CASSLGLAGYETQYF. The CDR3 DNA reads as TGCGCCAGCAGCCTGGGACTAGCGGGGTATGAGACCCAGTACTTC.

Ten or more counts support this clonotype. V and J are TRBV6-5 and TRBJ2-3, with D maybe TRBD2 (5 bases). This CDR3 region has 14 residues. Per the germline V gene, CDR1 is MNHEY and CDR2 is SVGAGI. The V gene lost 5 bases and the J gene lost 5 bases, with 14 bases spanning the gap. The CDR3: CASSMRRSGDTQYF. CDR3 coding DNA: TGTGCCAGCAGTATGCGACGGAGCGGAGATACGCAGTATTTT.

At least ten counts were recorded for this clonotype. The rearrangement uses TRBV20-1 and TRBJ2-7; D is possibly TRBD2 (5 bases). Germline V gene sequence: CDR1 DFQATT, CDR2 SNEGSKA (reference sequence). This CDR3 is built from 13 residues. V was pared by 1 base and J by 7 bases, with 14 bases between. The CDR3 protein is CSARGTGVKEQYF. CDR3 DNA: TGCAGTGCTAGAGGGACTGGGGTGAAGGAGCAGTACTTC.

In its sample, this clonotype was seen many times. J is TRBJ2-2 and V is TRBV10-3; D is perhaps TRBD2 (5 bases). Trimming cost V 10 bases and J 2 bases, with 14 bases left between them. The CDR3 covers 14 residues. The germline V gene has CDR1 ENHRY and CDR2 SYGVKD. CDR3 sequence: CATQTGENTGELFF. Here the CDR3 DNA reads TGTGCCACGCAAACCGGGGAAAACACCGGGGAGCTGTTTTTT.

This clonotype was recorded many times. This chain joins TRBV7-9 and TRBJ2-4; perhaps TRBD1 as D (6 bases). Between the trimmed V and J ends, which lost 7 bases and 2 bases, there was a span of 9 bases. The length of the CDR3 is 13 residues. CDR1 is SEHNR, CDR2 FQNEAQ, per germline (reference sequence). As DNA, the CDR3 is TGTGCCAGCACCGACAGGACCAAAAACATTCAGTACTTC. It yields the protein CASTDRTKNIQYF. Full variable domain (outside the CDR3, taken from reference TRBV7-9 and TRBJ2-4): DTGVSQNPRHKITKRGQNVTFRCDPISEHNRLYWYRQTLGQGPEFLTYFQNEAQLEKSRLLSDRFSAERPKGSFSTLEIQRTEQGDSAMYLCASTDRTKNIQYFGAGTRLSVL.

This clonotype was picked up many times. The chain joins TRBV5-6 to TRBJ2-2, with TRBD2 as a possible D gene (5 bases). The V end lost 1 base, the J end lost 7 bases, and 17 bases lay between the germline ends. In germline, CDR1 is SGHDT, CDR2 YYEEEE. This CDR3 has 16 residues. This chain's CDR3 is CASSLMLRGRNGELFF. The CDR3 DNA reads as TGTGCCAGCAGCTTGATGCTTCGAGGGCGTAACGGGGAGCTGTTTTTT. The variable domain in full, with the rest retrieved from reference TRBV5-6 and TRBJ2-2, is DAGVTQSPTHLIKTRGQQVTLRCSPKSGHDTVSWYQQALGQGPQFIFQYYEEEERQRGNFPDRFSGHQFPNYSSELNVNALLLGDSALYLCASSLMLRGRNGELFFGEGSRLTVL.

This clonotype appeared many times. The V and J genes are TRBV27 and TRBJ2-1; 8 bases map to TRBD1. Trimming at V came to 3 bases and at J to 3 bases, leaving 10 bases not matched to a gene. The germline gives CDR1 MNHEY, CDR2 SMNVEV (reference sequence). The CDR3 is made up of 17 amino acids. For the CDR3, the DNA is TGTGCCAGCAGTTTTTCGCGGACAGGGCTACTCTACAATGAGCAGTTCTTC. Amino acid sequence: CASSFSRTGLLYNEQFF.

This clonotype was found many times. This chain joins TRBV12-3 or TRBV12-4 and TRBJ1-2, with 7 nucleotides matching TRBD1. The CDR3 contains 16 residues. With 1 base clipped from V and 4 bases from J, the junction kept 9 bases outside the gene matches. The CDR3 here is CASSLGPGQGGYGYTF. The CDR3 DNA is TGTGCCAGCAGTTTAGGCCCCGGCCAGGGGGGCTATGGCTACACCTTC.

This clonotype was found many times. The gene calls are TRBV20-1 and TRBJ2-2; 10 positions match TRBD2. This CDR3 comprises 17 residues. J gave up 2 bases and V 2 bases, and 8 bases lay outside the gene matches. The germline V gene encodes CDR1 DFQATT and CDR2 SNEGSKA (reference sequence). The CDR3 DNA reads TGCAGTGCTAGAAGGATTAGCGGGGGGCCTAACACCGGGGAGCTGTTTTTT. Translated: CSARRISGGPNTGELFF.

At least ten counts were recorded for this clonotype. This chain connects TRBV12-3 or TRBV12-4 to TRBJ1-3, with D possibly matching TRBD1 (5 bases). The CDR3 contains 13 residues. Trimming left V 6 bases short and J 6 bases short, with 12 bases between. CDR3 residues: CASSNGALNTIYF. The DNA for the CDR3 is TGTGCCAGCAGCAATGGGGCGTTAAACACCATATATTTT.

This clonotype has at least ten counts. In nucleotides, the CDR3 is TGCGCCAGCAGCACCTTACTAGCGGGGGGGCTCGGAACAGATACGCAGTATTTT. Translation gives CASSTLLAGGLGTDTQYF. The chain is built from TRBV5-1 and TRBJ2-3; 13 nucleotides match TRBD2. The CDR3 runs to 18 residues. Germline CDR1 SGHRS, CDR2 YFSETQ. After removal of 4 bases from V and 3 bases from J, the junction contained 11 bases not matched to a gene.

This clonotype has at least ten counts. The rearrangement links TRBV4-3 to TRBJ2-2; TRBD1 or TRBD2 may be the D gene (5 bases each). There are 16 residues in the CDR3. The germline V gene has CDR1 LGHNA and CDR2 YSLEER. V lost 0 bases and J lost 6, with 14 bases in between. CDR3 protein: CASSQDGTLWAGELFF. The CDR3 region has the DNA TGCGCCAGCAGCCAAGATGGGACCCTGTGGGCCGGGGAGCTGTTTTTT.

This clonotype was detected many times. The chain joins TRBV14 to TRBJ2-5; 7 positions match TRBD2. The CDR3 runs 14 residues. The V and J ends lost 4 bases and 5 bases, in that order; junction bases with no gene match: 7. Germline V gene sequence: CDR1 SGHDN, CDR2 FVKESK. CDR3 bases: TGTGCCAGCAGCCGCGGACTAGGCGGGGAGACCCAGTACTTC. It encodes CASSRGLGGETQYF.

This clonotype was found many times. V usage is TRBV5-1 and J usage is TRBJ1-1; TRBD1 might be the D (5 bases). CDR3 length: 12 amino acids. The V end lost 5 bases, the J end lost 4 bases, and 9 bases lay between the germline ends. From germline, CDR1 is SGHRS and CDR2 YFSETQ. The CDR3 sequence is CASRGGSTEAFF. The CDR3 DNA sequence: TGCGCCAGCAGGGGGGGGAGCACTGAAGCTTTCTTT. Combining the CDR3 with reference TRBV5-1 and TRBJ1-1 gives the whole variable domain KAGVTQTPRYLIKTRGQQVTLSCSPISGHRSVSWYQQTPGQGLQFLFEYFSETQRNKGNFPGRFSGRQFSNSRSEMNVSTLELGDSALYLCASRGGSTEAFFGQGTRLTVV.